The 14 T cell receptor beta chains in this list originate from one sample, sequenced in a study of blood T cells in healthy people across ages. Then a second PCR, running roughly 6 to 12 cycles, was carried out with a sample-barcoded 5' primer and a J-beta primer mix. TCRdb re-called the 5' RACE reads through MiXCR, storing one row per CDR3 protein. The sample shows 800,000 to 950,000 distinct CDR3 sequences, 25% to 35% of them seen only once. The sample was also reused in another study, on T cells of mothers and their children.

Specimen: blood. These receptors came from a woman aged 40-49 years in good health.

This clonotype was seen at least ten times. The chain joins TRBV2 to TRBJ2-7; TRBD1 agrees at 9 bases. The CDR3 has 13 amino acids. Germline V gene lookup returns CDR1 SNHLY and CDR2 FYNNEI. J lost 6 bases, V lost 6 bases, and 6 bases had no gene match. The CDR3 nucleotides read TGTGCCAGCAGGGAAACGACAGGGGGCGAGCAGTACTTC. This translates into CASRETTGGEQYF.

This clonotype was seen ten or more times. The chain uses TRBV20-1 and TRBJ1-5, with TRBD1 matching 7 bases. V dropped 3 bases and J dropped 4; count of bases not matched to a gene: 9. Germline CDR1 is DFQATT and CDR2 is SNEGSKA (reference sequence). This CDR3 is built from 15 residues. CDR3 nucleotide sequence: TGCAGTGCTAGTCGAACAGGGGATCCTAATCAGCCCCAGCATTTT. It yields the protein CSASRTGDPNQPQHF.

The chain is built from TRBV7-9 and TRBJ2-5, with D possibly matching TRBD2 (6 bases). Per germline, CDR1 SEHNR and CDR2 FQNEAQ (reference sequence). The CDR3 contains 14 residues. Trimming stripped 5 bases from V and 5 bases from J, with 15 bases between. The CDR3 sequence: CASSDDGGLETQYF. CDR3 coding DNA: TGTGCCAGCAGCGACGACGGAGGGCTGGAGACCCAGTACTTC.

As to this clonotype: With a much larger clone just one base away, this may be a read error. This likely comes from a read error, as the CDR3 has no conserved phenylalanine or tryptophan at its end. The genes are TRBV28 and TRBJ2-6; D perhaps matches TRBD2 (6 bases). This CDR3 is 15 amino acids long. Between the trimmed V and J ends, which lost 3 bases and 10 bases, there was a span of 16 bases. CDR1 is MDHEN, CDR2 SYDVKM, per germline. CDR3: CASSFRGTQFNVLTL. Written as DNA, the CDR3 is TGTGCCAGCAGTTTCCGCGGGACTCAATTTAACGTCCTGACTTTA.

This clonotype was seen many times. The rearrangement joins TRBV20-1 to TRBJ1-1; weak D call: TRBD1 (5 bases). CDR1 is DFQATT, CDR2 SNEGSKA, per germline (reference sequence). CDR3 length: 13 amino acids. In DNA form, the CDR3 reads TGCAGGGCAACCACCGACAGCCACACTGAAGCTTTCTTT. Protein sequence: CRATTDSHTEAFF.

This clonotype has more than one count but fewer than ten. The chain has TRBV15 and TRBJ2-5, with unresolved D. Matching the DNA end better, TRBJ2-7 makes the J call doubtful. The CDR3 is made up of 12 amino acids. The germline V gene encodes CDR1 LNHNV and CDR2 YYDKDF (reference sequence). The DNA for the CDR3 is TGTGCCACCAGCAAAGGGTATAGCGAGCAGTACTTC. This codes for CATSKGYSEQYF.

Points on this clonotype: With a much larger clone just one base away, this may be a read error. The J gene is TRBJ1-2, the V gene TRBV6-6; D not certain. Trimming removed 10 bases at V and 0 bases at J, with 12 bases between. The length of the CDR3 is 13 residues. Germline lookup yields CDR1 MNHNY and CDR2 SVGAGI (reference sequence). Here the CDR3 reads CATRKAANYGYTF. CDR3 coding DNA: TGTGCCACCCGAAAGGCGGCTAACTATGGCTACACCTTC.

Notes on this clonotype: This may be a read error: a much more frequent sequence differs by one nucleotide. This sequence joins TRBV10-3 and TRBJ2-7, with D perhaps being TRBD1 or TRBD2 (5 bases each). The CDR3 runs 13 residues. Trimming cost V 3 bases and J 7 bases, with 13 bases left between them. Germline V gene sequence: CDR1 ENHRY, CDR2 SYGVKD. The CDR3 nucleotides read TGTGCCATCAGTGAAGGGACGCCAAATGAGCAGTACTTC. Amino acid sequence: CAISEGTPNEQYF.

V usage is TRBV6-6 and J usage is TRBJ1-2; a weak D match, TRBD1 (6 bases). The germline V and J ends were trimmed by 0 bases and 2 bases, with 10 bases remaining between them. Per germline, CDR1 MNHNY and CDR2 SVGAGI (reference sequence). CDR3 length equals 15 residues. The CDR3 spells CASSYSDRGNYGYTF. The CDR3 nucleotides are TGTGCCAGCAGTTACTCGGACAGAGGGAACTATGGCTACACCTTC.

This clonotype has more than one count but fewer than ten. The J gene is TRBJ1-6, the V gene TRBV7-6, with D hard to call. Trimming pared 2 bases from V and 4 bases from J, leaving 15 bases between. This CDR3 is built from 17 residues. Germline V lookup: CDR1 SGHVS, CDR2 FNYEAQ. The CDR3 nucleotides are TGTGCCAGCAGCTTATCTCTGCGGGCAGAATATAATTCACCCCTCCACTTT. It encodes CASSLSLRAEYNSPLHF.

At least ten counts were recorded for this clonotype. The CDR3 is CASSLAGTGYNYGYTF. The CDR3 bases are TGCGCCAGCAGCTTGGCCGGGACAGGGTACAACTATGGCTACACCTTC. The rearrangement uses TRBV5-1 and TRBJ1-2; 9 positions match TRBD1. Looked up from germline, CDR1 is SGHRS and CDR2 is YFSETQ. V was clipped by 0 bases and J by 2 bases; unmatched bases: 5. The CDR3 is made up of 16 amino acids.

This rearrangement joins TRBV13 to TRBJ1-2, with 10 nucleotides matching TRBD1. The CDR3 length is 15 residues. Trimming removed 5 bases from V and 7 bases from J; junction bases left unmatched: 10. Germline CDR1 PRHDT, CDR2 FYEKMQ (reference sequence). The chain's CDR3 is CASSGTWDRGFGYTF. The CDR3 nucleotides are TGTGCCAGCAGCGGCACCTGGGACAGGGGATTTGGCTACACCTTC.

This clonotype has a handful of counts. The chain combines TRBV7-8 with TRBJ2-7; D possibly corresponds to TRBD2 (6 bases). The CDR3 is 16 amino acids. V dropped 1 base and J dropped 2 bases, with 15 bases sitting between them. Germline-derived CDR1 and CDR2 are SGHVS and FQNEAQ. CDR3 protein: CASSLVGGTVTYEQYF. CDR3 coding DNA: TGTGCCAGCAGCTTAGTAGGCGGGACTGTTACCTACGAGCAGTACTTC. The whole variable domain, filled in from reference TRBV7-8 and TRBJ2-7, reads GAGVSQSPRYKVAKRGQDVALRCDPISGHVSLFWYQQALGQGPEFLTYFQNEAQLDKSGLPSDRFFAERPEGSVSTLKIQRTQQEDSAVYLCASSLVGGTVTYEQYFGPGTRLTVT.

This clonotype has at least ten counts. V and J are TRBV29-1 and TRBJ2-7; D is unresolved. Per the germline V gene, CDR1 is SQVTM and CDR2 is ANQGSEA. The CDR3 has 11 amino acids. Trimming shortened V by 6 bases and J by 0 bases, and 6 bases separated the two germline ends. CDR3 amino acids: CSVASSYEQYF. The CDR3 DNA reads TGCAGCGTAGCGAGCTCCTACGAGCAGTACTTC.